The 27 T cell receptor beta chains below were found in one sample sequenced in a study of cytomegalovirus exposure and HLA in healthy donors. In the PCR, 60 Vbeta and 13 Jbeta primers were used. Clones were read by immunoSEQ multiplex PCR, and TCRdb kept only the in-frame ones, dropping some. This table lists about 50,000 clones. Specimen: PBMCs. The source is a woman aged 18-29 years in good health and CMV-seronegative.

The genes are TRBV28 and TRBJ1-2; D might be TRBD1 (6 bases). From germline, CDR1 is MDHEN and CDR2 SYDVKM. The CDR3 loop spans 13 amino acids. With 3 bases removed from V and 7 bases from J, the gap between germline ends came to 12 bases. The CDR3: CASSFLGQSGYTF. The CDR3 DNA reads TGTGCCAGCAGTTTTCTGGGACAATCTGGCTACACCTTC.

The V and J genes are TRBV5-1 and TRBJ2-7, with 9 positions matching TRBD2. Trimming removed 2 bases from V and 2 bases from J; junction bases left unmatched: 5. There are 15 residues in the CDR3. Per the germline V gene, CDR1 is SGHRS and CDR2 is YFSETQ. CDR3 DNA sequence: TGCGCCAGCAGCTTAAGGACTAGCGTAGCCTACGAGCAGTACTTC. Its protein product is CASSLRTSVAYEQYF. Using reference TRBV5-1 and TRBJ2-7 for the parts outside the CDR3, the full variable domain is KAGVTQTPRYLIKTRGQQVTLSCSPISGHRSVSWYQQTPGQGLQFLFEYFSETQRNKGNFPGRFSGRQFSNSRSEMNVSTLELGDSALYLCASSLRTSVAYEQYFGPGTRLTVT.

This rearrangement joins TRBV6-6 to TRBJ1-5; TRBD1 matches 9 bases. CDR1 is MNHNY, CDR2 SVGAGI, per germline (reference sequence). This CDR3 contains 15 residues. V lost 6 bases to trimming and J lost 6 bases; unmatched junction nucleotides: 9. The CDR3 DNA reads as TGTGCCAGCAGACAGGGACAGGGAGTCGCTCAGCCCCAGCATTTT. Translated: CASRQGQGVAQPQHF.

V is TRBV7-8 and J is TRBJ2-1, with 13 positions matching TRBD2. Per germline, CDR1 SGHVS and CDR2 FQNEAQ. The V and J ends lost 3 bases and 5 bases, in that order; junction bases with no gene match: 1. The CDR3 loop spans 15 amino acids. CDR3 protein: CASSLGLAGNNEQFF. DNA of the CDR3: TGTGCCAGCAGCTTGGGACTAGCGGGAAACAATGAGCAGTTCTTC.

The V call is TRBV18, the J call TRBJ1-2; D may be TRBD1 (5 bases). The CDR3 contains 14 residues. Trimming pared 0 bases from V and 12 bases from J, leaving 17 bases between. Germline V gives CDR1 KGHSH, CDR2 LQKENI. CDR3 in DNA: TGTGCCAGCTCACCACCGAACAGGCCCCTGGTAGACACCTTC. Translated, it gives CASSPPNRPLVDTF.

The chain employs TRBV6-7 and TRBJ2-6, with a tentative D call TRBD2 (5 bases). TRBV6-7 is an open reading frame whose function is uncertain. There are 17 residues in the CDR3. Trimming took off 5 bases at V and 0 bases at J, with 14 bases between the two ends. The CDR3 loop reads CASSGRTAHSGANVLTF. CDR3 coding DNA: TGTGCCAGCAGTGGCAGGACTGCCCACTCTGGGGCCAACGTCCTGACTTTC.

The gene calls are TRBV5-1 and TRBJ1-6, with 7 bases lining up with TRBD1. Germline V gene data show CDR1 as SGHRS and CDR2 as YFSETQ. The CDR3 consists of 14 residues. V lost 0 bases and J lost 10; bases outside the gene matches: 4. The CDR3 region is CASSLGQGASPLHF. Written as DNA, the CDR3 is TGCGCCAGCAGCTTGGGACAGGGTGCATCACCCCTCCACTTT. The variable domain in full, completed from reference TRBV5-1 and TRBJ1-6, reads KAGVTQTPRYLIKTRGQQVTLSCSPISGHRSVSWYQQTPGQGLQFLFEYFSETQRNKGNFPGRFSGRQFSNSRSEMNVSTLELGDSALYLCASSLGQGASPLHFGNGTRLTVT.

The chain couples TRBV18 to TRBJ1-4; 7 bases map to TRBD1. Germline lookup yields CDR1 KGHSH and CDR2 LQKENI. The CDR3 extends over 15 amino acids. With V trimmed by 3 bases and J by 5 bases, 6 bases remained unmatched. CDR3 loop: CASSPPSDRNEKLFF. The CDR3 DNA is TGTGCCAGCTCACCCCCTTCGGACAGGAATGAAAAACTGTTTTTT.

CDR3: CASSLEGLMGAEAFF. CDR3 bases: TGTGCCAGCAGCTTGGAAGGTTTAATGGGCGCTGAAGCTTTCTTT. J is TRBJ1-1 and V is TRBV5-4; D remains unclear. Deletions cut 0 bases from V and 6 bases from J, with 15 bases between. Germline-derived CDR1 and CDR2 are SGHNT and YYREEE (reference sequence). This CDR3 is built from 15 residues.

V is TRBV9 and J is TRBJ2-1; D is perhaps TRBD2 (6 bases). The CDR3 has 16 amino acids. V was trimmed by 4 bases and J by 4 bases, leaving 18 bases between them. Germline-derived CDR1 and CDR2 are SGDLS and YYNGEE. The DNA of the CDR3 is TGTGCCAGCAGCCCCTTCGGGGACTTTGATTACAATGAGCAGTTCTTC. Its protein product is CASSPFGDFDYNEQFF.

The CDR3 DNA reads as TGCGCCAGCAGCTTCGGGGGACAGACAGGAACCTACGAGCAGTACTTC. Its protein product is CASSFGGQTGTYEQYF. This chain joins TRBV5-1 and TRBJ2-7; tentatively, D is TRBD1 (7 bases). V was trimmed by 2 bases and J by 2 bases, leaving 17 bases between them. Germline V lookup: CDR1 SGHRS, CDR2 YFSETQ. The CDR3 contains 16 residues.

J is TRBJ2-1 and V is TRBV18; TRBD2 matches 13 bases. V gave up 3 bases and J gave up 5 bases; unmatched junction bases: 13. Germline CDR1 is KGHSH and CDR2 is LQKENI. The CDR3 consists of 19 residues. For the CDR3, the DNA is TGTGCCAGCTCACCCTTCCAACTAGCGGGAGGGGAACAAAACAATGAGCAGTTCTTC. Its protein product is CASSPFQLAGGEQNNEQFF. The whole variable domain, remainder taken from reference TRBV18 and TRBJ2-1, is NAGVMQNPRHLVRRRGQEARLRCSPMKGHSHVYWYRQLPEEGLKFMVYLQKENIIDESGMPKERFSAEFPKEGPSILRIQQVVRGDSAAYFCASSPFQLAGGEQNNEQFFGPGTRLTVL.

The rearrangement links TRBV19 to TRBJ2-4; D remains ambiguous. This CDR3 region has 14 residues. The ends were cut back, 0 bases at V and 8 bases at J, with 11 bases in the middle. In germline, CDR1 is LNHDA, CDR2 SQIVND (reference sequence). CDR3 amino acids: CASSIDLERDIQYF. CDR3 bases: TGTGCCAGTAGTATAGACCTGGAACGGGACATTCAGTACTTC.

The chain employs TRBV25-1 and TRBJ2-7, with TRBD2 as a possible D gene (5 bases). The CDR3 is made up of 14 amino acids. Trimming pared 6 bases from V and 0 bases from J, leaving 12 bases between. Germline CDR1 and CDR2: MGHDK and SYGVNS. DNA of the CDR3: TGTGCCAGCAGGGAGGAAAGCCACTCCTACGAGCAGTACTTC. Translating it yields CASREESHSYEQYF.

The chain uses TRBV10-3 and TRBJ2-7; maybe TRBD1 (6 bases). The CDR3 is 12 residues long. Per germline, CDR1 ENHRY and CDR2 SYGVKD. The V gene lost 4 bases and the J gene lost 3 bases, with 7 bases spanning the gap. The CDR3 DNA sequence: TGTGCCATCAGTGTGGACAGCTACGAGCAGTACTTC. The encoded protein is CAISVDSYEQYF.

The chain links TRBV29-1 to TRBJ2-3, with a possible D match to TRBD2 (5 bases). The CDR3 is 14 residues long. The ends were cut back, 2 bases at V and 5 bases at J, with 14 bases in the middle. In germline, CDR1 is SQVTM, CDR2 ANQGSEA. The CDR3 is CSVEKGLEGDTQYF. The DNA for the CDR3 is TGCAGCGTTGAAAAAGGGCTAGAGGGAGATACGCAGTATTTT.

The chain carries TRBV5-1 and TRBJ2-7, with 7 nucleotides matching TRBD2. CDR1 SGHRS and CDR2 YFSETQ come from the germline V gene. This CDR3 has 14 residues. V dropped 0 bases and J dropped 4; count of bases not matched to a gene: 4. The CDR3 DNA reads as TGCGCCAGCAGCTTGGGGGGAGGGCGTTACGAGCAGTACTTC. It specifies CASSLGGGRYEQYF.

The V gene is TRBV30, the J gene TRBJ1-6; possible D gene TRBD1, 6 bases. V lost 2 bases and J 7 bases, leaving 21 bases between the germline ends. This CDR3 is built from 17 residues. Germline lookup yields CDR1 GTSNPN and CDR2 SVGIG (reference sequence). The CDR3 bases are TGTGCCTGGAGTCTTAGCGGGGGCCAGGGTGCAAATTCACCCCTCCACTTT. Amino acid sequence: CAWSLSGGQGANSPLHF.

The chain couples TRBV6-1 to TRBJ2-2; 7 nucleotides agree with TRBD2. Germline V gene sequence: CDR1 MNHNS, CDR2 SASEGT. The V segment lost 8 bases and the J segment 3 bases; nucleotides outside the gene matches: 9. The CDR3 is 15 amino acids. The CDR3 coding sequence is TGTGCCAGCGCGGGAGCACCTACCCACACCGGGGAGCTGTTTTTT. This codes for CASAGAPTHTGELFF.

The V gene is TRBV5-1, the J gene TRBJ2-3; TRBD2 aligns across 9 bases. V was clipped by 2 bases and J by 3 bases; unmatched bases: 10. Germline-derived CDR1 and CDR2 are SGHRS and YFSETQ. The CDR3 runs to 17 residues. The CDR3 DNA is TGCGCCAGCAGCTTAGCGGGACTAGCCCGAGGGACAGATACGCAGTATTTT. Amino acids: CASSLAGLARGTDTQYF.

The chain carries TRBV5-1 and TRBJ1-3, with a possible D match to TRBD1 (5 bases). Germline lookup yields CDR1 SGHRS and CDR2 YFSETQ. V was shortened by 3 bases and J by 3 bases, with 16 bases between the two germline ends. CDR3 length: 16 residues. The CDR3 nucleotides are TGCGCCAGCAGCTCTCAGGGAAGCCAATATGGAAACACCATATATTTT. Protein sequence: CASSSQGSQYGNTIYF.

The chain recombines TRBV28 with TRBJ1-5, with D possibly matching TRBD1 (6 bases). CDR3 length: 16 residues. Looked up from germline, CDR1 is MDHEN and CDR2 is SYDVKM. The V gene lost 1 base and the J gene lost 9 bases, with 19 bases spanning the gap. The CDR3, as DNA: TGTGCCAGCAGTTTATCATCGGGGGGGCCAGTATGGCCCCAGCATTTT. It yields the protein CASSLSSGGPVWPQHF.

This rearrangement joins TRBV4-1 to TRBJ1-1, with 7 nucleotides matching TRBD1. V dropped 1 base and J dropped 8; count of bases not matched to a gene: 4. Per germline, CDR1 MGHRA and CDR2 YSYEKL. The CDR3 contains 13 residues. In nucleotides, the CDR3 is TGCGCCAGCAGCCAAGTTGGGACAGCCGAAGCTTTCTTT. Encoded protein: CASSQVGTAEAFF.

The gene calls are TRBV18 and TRBJ1-1; possible D gene TRBD1, 5 bases. Trimming left V 3 bases short and J 1 base short, with 9 bases between. The V gene's germline CDR1 is KGHSH and CDR2 LQKENI. The CDR3 is 14 residues long. This chain's CDR3 is CASSPNTGNTEAFF. The DNA for the CDR3 is TGTGCCAGCTCACCGAATACAGGGAACACTGAAGCTTTCTTT. Filled out from reference TRBV18 and TRBJ1-1, the complete variable domain reads NAGVMQNPRHLVRRRGQEARLRCSPMKGHSHVYWYRQLPEEGLKFMVYLQKENIIDESGMPKERFSAEFPKEGPSILRIQQVVRGDSAAYFCASSPNTGNTEAFFGQGTRLTVV.

The CDR3 DNA sequence: TGTGCCAGCAGTCACCTAGTGGGAGCCTACGAGCAGTACTTC. Translation gives CASSHLVGAYEQYF. The chain combines TRBV6-6 with TRBJ2-7; maybe TRBD2 (5 bases). V lost 5 bases and J 2 bases, leaving 13 bases between the germline ends. The CDR3 spans 14 residues. Germline V gene sequence: CDR1 MNHNY, CDR2 SVGAGI (reference sequence).

V and J are TRBV9 and TRBJ1-1; D is undetermined. This CDR3 contains 12 residues. Trimming removed 3 bases from V and 5 bases from J, with 8 bases in between. Germline V gene sequence: CDR1 SGDLS, CDR2 YYNGEE. CDR3 sequence (DNA): TGTGCCAGCAGCGGAGGAACGACTGAAGCTTTCTTT. Protein: CASSGGTTEAFF.

Note on this clone: One junction end does not reproduce the germline sequence, and a read error may be involved. V usage is TRBV18 and J usage is TRBJ2-3, with D perhaps TRBD1 (7 bases). The CDR3 runs 12 residues. Germline CDR1 and CDR2: KGHSH and LQKENI. For the CDR3, the DNA is TGTGCCAGCTCAACCAGGGGGGATACGAAGTATTTT. Its translation is CASSTRGDTKYF.